Listed here are 3 T cell receptor beta chains from one sample, sequenced in a study of T cell responses to AZD1222 COVID-19 vaccine. Profiled with immunoSEQ multiplex PCR; TCRdb holds only in-frame clones, not every one. The sample holds 20,000 to 30,000 clones; 88% are singletons and the top ten take 2.5% to 3%. The sequenced sample was peripheral blood, obtained 28 days after the second AZD1222 dose. Every receptor here comes from an adult who received the AZD1222 COVID-19 vaccine.

The chain joins TRBV25-1 to TRBJ2-1; TRBD1 matches 8 bases. CDR1 and CDR2 from the germline V gene are MGHDK and SYGVNS. There are 14 residues in the CDR3. The trim removed 4 bases at V and 6 bases at J, leaving 5 bases unmatched. For the CDR3, the DNA is TGTGCCAGCAGTGGAGGACAGGGAAGCAATGAGCAGTTCTTC. As protein: CASSGGQGSNEQFF. Drawing the rest from reference TRBV25-1 and TRBJ2-1, the complete variable domain is EADIYQTPRYLVIGTGKKITLECSQTMGHDKMYWYQQDPGMELHLIHYSYGVNSTEKGDLSSESTVSRIRTEHFPLTLESARPSHTSQYLCASSGGQGSNEQFFGPGTRLTVL.

The V call is TRBV10-2, the J call TRBJ1-2; TRBD1 matches at 7 bases. The CDR3 extends over 14 amino acids. Looked up from germline, CDR1 is WSHSY and CDR2 is SAAADI. J gave up 8 bases and V 6 bases, and 12 bases lay outside the gene matches. The CDR3 sequence: CASSQADRARGYTF. CDR3 coding DNA: TGCGCCAGCAGCCAAGCAGACAGGGCGCGGGGCTACACCTTC.

V and J are TRBV6-5 and TRBJ2-7, with D perhaps TRBD1 (6 bases). The CDR3 sequence is 15 residues long. Trimming pared 2 bases from V and 4 bases from J, leaving 15 bases between. In germline, CDR1 is MNHEY, CDR2 SVGAGI. The CDR3 sequence is CASSYRGAGAYEQYF. The CDR3 bases are TGTGCCAGCAGTTACCGTGGAGCAGGGGCGTACGAGCAGTACTTC.